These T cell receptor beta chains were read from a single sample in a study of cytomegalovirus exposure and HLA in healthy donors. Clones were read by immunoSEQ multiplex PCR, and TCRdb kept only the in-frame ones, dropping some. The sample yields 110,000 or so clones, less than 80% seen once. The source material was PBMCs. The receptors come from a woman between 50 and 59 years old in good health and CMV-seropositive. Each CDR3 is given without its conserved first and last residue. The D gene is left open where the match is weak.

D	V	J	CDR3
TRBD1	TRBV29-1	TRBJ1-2	SVEDQGGSGYT
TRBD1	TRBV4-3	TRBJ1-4	ASSQGTGGNEKLF
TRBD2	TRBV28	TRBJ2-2	ASSTTRGAGELF
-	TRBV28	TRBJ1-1	ASGLQGTSESF
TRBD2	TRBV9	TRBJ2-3	ASSVTSGSWEPGTDTQY
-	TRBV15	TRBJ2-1	ATGLYGPFYNEQF
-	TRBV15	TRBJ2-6	ATSSLRRGAGANVLT
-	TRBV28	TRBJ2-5	ASSLSSPRRETQY
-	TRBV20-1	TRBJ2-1	SATIYNEQF
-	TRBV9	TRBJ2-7	ASSATPQDSYEQY
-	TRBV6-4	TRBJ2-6	ASTAQSSGANVLT
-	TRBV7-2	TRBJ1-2	ASSPHQGGYT
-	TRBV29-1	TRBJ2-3	SVRLPIKDTQY
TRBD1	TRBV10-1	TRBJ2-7	ASSIGTGYAPNEQY
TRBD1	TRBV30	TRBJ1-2	AWNRQGAYGYT
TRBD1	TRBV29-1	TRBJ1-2	SVGQTADYGYT
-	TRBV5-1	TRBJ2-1	ASSFPSDEQF
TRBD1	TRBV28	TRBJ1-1	ASSSTGGPGDTEAF
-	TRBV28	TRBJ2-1	ASRRWAGRHNEQF
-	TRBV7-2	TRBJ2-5	ASSLIQSKETQY
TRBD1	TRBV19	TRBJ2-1	ASSLIGGEQF
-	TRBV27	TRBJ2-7	ASSLSTGVDEQY
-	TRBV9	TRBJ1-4	ASSVVGTGQNEKLF
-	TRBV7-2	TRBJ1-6	ASSLVTAAAPSSPLH
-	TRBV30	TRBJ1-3	AWNPRGSGNTIY
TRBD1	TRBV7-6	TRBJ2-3	ASNRGVLDTQY
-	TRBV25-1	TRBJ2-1	ASSNFFTPNEQF
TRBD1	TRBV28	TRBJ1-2	ASTTGQGGYGYT